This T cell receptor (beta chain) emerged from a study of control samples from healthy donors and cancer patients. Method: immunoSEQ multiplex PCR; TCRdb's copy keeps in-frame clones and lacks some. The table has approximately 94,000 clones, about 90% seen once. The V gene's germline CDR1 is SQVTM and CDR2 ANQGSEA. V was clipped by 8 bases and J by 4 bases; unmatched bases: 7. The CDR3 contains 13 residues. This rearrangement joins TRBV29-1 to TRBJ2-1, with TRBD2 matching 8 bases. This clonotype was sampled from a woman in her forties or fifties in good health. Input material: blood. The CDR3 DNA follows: TGCAGCCTAAGCGGGGGACCTTACAATGAGCAGTTCTTC. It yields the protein CSLSGGPYNEQFF.